This T cell receptor (beta chain) was identified during a study of CD8 T cells in ankylosing spondylitis. Study-wide points: CD8+ by phenotype, disease-linked clones were relatively rare in peripheral blood. There was a TCR beta motif, made of 7 or 8 highly homologous variants, that appeared characteristic of ankylosing spondylitis blood. Matched ankylosing spondylitis synovial fluid reportedly showed significant enrichment of disease-linked clones.

This clonotype was seen a few times. Its antigen is unknown. Making use of molecular barcodes, quantitative 5'-RACE generated TCR beta libraries. TCRdb recomputed calls from the 5' RACE reads with MiXCR, one row per CDR3 protein. Of about 800,000 distinct CDR3 sequences in the sample, about 11% were seen once. Germline V gene data show CDR1 as DFQATT and CDR2 as SNEGSKA (reference sequence). V lost 5 bases, J lost 7 bases, and 20 bases lay in between. CDR3 length equals 14 residues. Sequenced material: blood, either unsorted or a sorted T cell fraction (not recorded which). The V call is TRBV20-1, the J call TRBJ1-2; TRBD1 might be the D (5 bases). The TCR comes from a male donor with ankylosing spondylitis. CDR3 coding DNA: TGCAGTGCTGACCCGCGAGGGGTTGACTCTGGCTACACCTTC. The encoded protein is CSADPRGVDSGYTF.